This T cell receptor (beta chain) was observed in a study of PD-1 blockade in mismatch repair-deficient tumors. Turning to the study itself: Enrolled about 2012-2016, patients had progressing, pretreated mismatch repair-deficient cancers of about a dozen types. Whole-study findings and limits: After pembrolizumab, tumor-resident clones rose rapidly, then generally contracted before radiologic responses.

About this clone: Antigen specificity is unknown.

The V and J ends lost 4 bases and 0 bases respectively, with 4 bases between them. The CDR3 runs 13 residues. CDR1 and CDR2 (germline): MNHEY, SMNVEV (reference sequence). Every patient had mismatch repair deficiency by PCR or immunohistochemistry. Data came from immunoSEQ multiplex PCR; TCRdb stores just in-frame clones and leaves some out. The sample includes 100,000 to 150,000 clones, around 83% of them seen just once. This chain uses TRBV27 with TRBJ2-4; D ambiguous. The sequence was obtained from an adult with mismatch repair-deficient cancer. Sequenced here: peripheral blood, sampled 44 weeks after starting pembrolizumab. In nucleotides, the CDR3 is TGTGCCAGCAGTTCCACAGCCAAAAACATTCAGTACTTC. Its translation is CASSSTAKNIQYF.